This T cell receptor (beta chain) was sequenced in a study of T cells in Graves' hyperthyroidism and ophthalmopathy. Study as a whole: Any treatment followed the collection of peripheral blood at initial diagnosis. Study-wide results and limits: Ophthalmopathy was predicted by the model a median of approximately 6 months ahead of onset. Using 13 V-J features, a model discriminated ophthalmopathy from stable hyperthyroidism.

Patients aged 18 to 65 had newly diagnosed hyperthyroidism of under 2 months' duration. Note on this clonotype: Its antigen is not identified.

The investigators amplified TCR beta CDR3 regions from RNA transcripts. The HTBI set primed first-round TCR CDR3 RT-PCR. TCRdb re-analysed the multiplex PCR reads in MiXCR, keeping a single row per CDR3 protein. The table has around 480,000 distinct CDR3 sequences, under 15% seen once. The sequence derives from a woman aged 18-29 years with Graves' hyperthyroidism. Sequencing input: blood.

CDR3 coding DNA: TGTGCCATCAGTGGGGCAGGGCAAAACTACGAGCAGTACGTC. Translated: CAISGAGQNYEQYV. J is TRBJ2-7 and V is TRBV10-3, with D possibly matching TRBD1 (5 bases). The CDR3 length is 14 residues. The V gene's germline CDR1 is ENHRY and CDR2 SYGVKD. With 4 bases removed from V and 3 bases from J, the gap between germline ends came to 13 bases.